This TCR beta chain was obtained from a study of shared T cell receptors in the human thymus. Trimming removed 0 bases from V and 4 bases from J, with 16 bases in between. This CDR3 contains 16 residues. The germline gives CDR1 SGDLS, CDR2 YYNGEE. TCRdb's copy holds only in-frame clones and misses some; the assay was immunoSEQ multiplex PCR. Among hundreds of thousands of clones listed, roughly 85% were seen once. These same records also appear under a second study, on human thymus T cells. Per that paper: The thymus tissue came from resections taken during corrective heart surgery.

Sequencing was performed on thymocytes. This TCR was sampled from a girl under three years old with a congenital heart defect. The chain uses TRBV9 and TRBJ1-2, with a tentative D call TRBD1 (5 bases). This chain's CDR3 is CASSVESQQVIYGYTF. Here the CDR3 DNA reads TGTGCCAGCAGCGTAGAGTCCCAACAGGTGATCTATGGCTACACCTTC. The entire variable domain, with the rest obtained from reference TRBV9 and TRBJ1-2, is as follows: DSGVTQTPKHLITATGQRVTLRCSPRSGDLSVYWYQQSLDQGLQFLIQYYNGEERAKGNILERFSAQQFPDLHSELNLSSLELGDSALYFCASSVESQQVIYGYTFGSGTRLTVV.